The 27 T cell receptor beta chains below come from one sample, sequenced in a study of blood T cell repertoires in COVID-19. Clones were read by immunoSEQ multiplex PCR, and TCRdb kept only the in-frame ones, dropping some. The sample lists over 250,000 clones, just under 90% occurring once. Sequenced: PBMCs or T cells enriched from blood (not recorded which). The source is a woman in her fifties or sixties who had recovered from COVID-19.

As regards this clone: The sample holds other DNA sequences that translate to the same CDR3. V gene TRBV3-1 (or the pseudogene TRBV3-2) combines with J gene TRBJ2-7, with TRBD1 identical over 9 bases. This CDR3 region has 14 residues. The V segment lost 4 bases and the J segment 6 bases; nucleotides outside the gene matches: 7. Germline lookup yields CDR1 LGHDT and CDR2 YNNKEL (reference sequence). The CDR3 loop reads CASSRTGTGSEQYF. DNA for the CDR3: TGTGCCAGCAGCCGTACCGGGACAGGGAGCGAGCAGTACTTC.

V gene TRBV28 combines with J gene TRBJ2-5; 7 bases align to TRBD2. Germline V CDR1 and CDR2: MDHEN, SYDVKM. The CDR3 has 14 amino acids. V trimming: 3 bases; J trimming: 1 base; junction bases outside the gene matches: 2. The chain's CDR3 is CASSLLAVQETQYF. The CDR3 DNA is TGTGCCAGCAGTTTGCTAGCGGTCCAAGAGACCCAGTACTTC.

This rearrangement joins TRBV19 to TRBJ2-1; the match to TRBD2 covers 9 bases. Germline V gene lookup returns CDR1 LNHDA and CDR2 SQIVND (reference sequence). V lost 5 bases and J lost 3; bases outside the gene matches: 5. CDR3 length: 15 amino acids. DNA for the CDR3: TGTGCCAGTAGTCTAGCGGGACTTATCTACAATGAGCAGTTCTTC. Amino acid sequence: CASSLAGLIYNEQFF.

This chain links TRBV27 with TRBJ1-1; D not certain. Per germline, CDR1 MNHEY and CDR2 SMNVEV (reference sequence). This CDR3 has 13 residues. Trimming took off 5 bases at V and 6 bases at J, with 13 bases between the two ends. The CDR3: CASSGSLDAEAFF. CDR3 DNA: TGTGCCAGCAGTGGGAGCCTGGACGCTGAAGCTTTCTTT.

The V call is TRBV11-2, the J call TRBJ1-1; 7 nucleotides align to TRBD1. J gave up 6 bases and V 3 bases, and 4 bases lay outside the gene matches. This CDR3 is 13 amino acids long. The germline gives CDR1 SGHAT, CDR2 FQNNGV. The CDR3: CASSFQGVSEAFF. The CDR3 coding sequence is TGTGCCAGCAGCTTCCAGGGGGTCTCTGAAGCTTTCTTT.

The chain links TRBV3-1 (or the pseudogene TRBV3-2) to TRBJ2-2, with a possible D match to TRBD1 (6 bases). This CDR3 region has 13 residues. Trimming cost V 4 bases and J 5 bases, with 8 bases left between them. The germline CDR1 and CDR2 sequences are LGHDT and YNNKEL (reference sequence). CDR3 DNA sequence: TGTGCCAGCAGCCTCGGGACAACCGGGGAGCTGTTTTTT. This codes for CASSLGTTGELFF.

The chain combines TRBV4-1 with TRBJ1-2; weak D call: TRBD1 (6 bases). Germline V gene lookup returns CDR1 MGHRA and CDR2 YSYEKL. Trimming pared 1 base from V and 6 bases from J, leaving 21 bases between. CDR3 length: 17 residues. Written as DNA, the CDR3 is TGCGCCAGCAGCCAAGGCCAGGGGTTAATGGGTTGGGATGGCTACACCTTC. It yields the protein CASSQGQGLMGWDGYTF.

The V gene is TRBV24-1, the J gene TRBJ1-1, with D unresolved. Germline V lookup: CDR1 KGHDR, CDR2 SFDVKD. V lost 3 bases and J 2 bases, leaving 12 bases between the germline ends. CDR3 length: 15 residues. Here the CDR3 reads CATSDPSLGNTEAFF. The CDR3 nucleotides read TGTGCCACCAGTGATCCCAGCCTAGGTAACACTGAAGCTTTCTTT.

The chain joins TRBV19 to TRBJ2-3, with D perhaps matching TRBD2 (6 bases). There are 16 residues in the CDR3. CDR1 is LNHDA, CDR2 SQIVND, per germline (reference sequence). V lost 10 bases and J 4 bases, leaving 24 bases between the germline ends. CDR3 sequence reads: CATNPAGTPHPDTQYF. CDR3 sequence (DNA): TGTGCCACCAACCCGGCGGGGACTCCGCACCCAGATACGCAGTATTTT.

This clone has a handful of counts. The rearrangement uses TRBV28 and TRBJ1-2; a possible D gene is TRBD1 (5 bases). The CDR3 length is 12 residues. V lost 4 bases and J 8 bases, leaving 11 bases between the germline ends. CDR1 and CDR2 (germline): MDHEN, SYDVKM. The CDR3 DNA sequence: TGTGCCAGCAGTTCACAGGATGGGGGCTACACCTTC. Residues: CASSSQDGGYTF.

The genes are TRBV10-3 and TRBJ2-3, with TRBD1 matching over 7 bases. Germline V CDR1 and CDR2: ENHRY, SYGVKD. V dropped 6 bases and J dropped 3; count of bases not matched to a gene: 9. The CDR3 totals 15 residues. DNA of the CDR3: TGTGCCATCAGAACCGGGACAGAGACAACAGATACGCAGTATTTT. As protein: CAIRTGTETTDTQYF.

The rearrangement links TRBV7-2 to TRBJ2-1; TRBD2 aligns across 8 bases. The CDR3 is 14 residues long. From germline, CDR1 is SGHTA and CDR2 FQGNSA. V shed 10 bases, J shed 3 bases, and the junction held 8 bases outside the gene matches. The CDR3 nucleotides read TGTGCCACCGGGGGGGGCCCCGACTACAATGAGCAGTTCTTC. This sequence encodes CATGGGPDYNEQFF.

The chain carries TRBV7-8 and TRBJ2-4; D gene ambiguous. Germline V CDR1 and CDR2: SGHVS, FQNEAQ. Trimming cost V 8 bases and J 3 bases, with 14 bases left between them. CDR3 length: 14 residues. CDR3 in amino acids: CASAVAVGKNIQYF. The CDR3 coding sequence is TGTGCCAGCGCCGTTGCGGTCGGCAAAAACATTCAGTACTTC.

The chain combines TRBV5-1 with TRBJ2-7, with TRBD1 as a possible D gene (6 bases). The CDR3 consists of 15 residues. CDR1 and CDR2 from the germline V gene are SGHRS and YFSETQ. Trimming left V 4 bases short and J 2 bases short, with 16 bases between. The CDR3 here is CASSPWTEGTYEQYF. CDR3 nucleotide sequence: TGCGCCAGCAGCCCATGGACAGAAGGGACCTACGAGCAGTACTTC.

This chain joins TRBV2 and TRBJ2-2, with a tentative D call TRBD1 (7 bases). This CDR3 has 15 amino acids. CDR1 SNHLY and CDR2 FYNNEI come from the germline V gene. V lost 5 bases, J lost 0 bases, and 10 bases lay in between. The CDR3 is CASSFRGANTGELFF. DNA of the CDR3: TGTGCCAGCAGTTTCAGGGGGGCGAACACCGGGGAGCTGTTTTTT.

This chain connects TRBV24-1 to TRBJ1-4; weak D call: TRBD1 (5 bases). This CDR3 spans 14 amino acids. The V and J ends lost 9 bases and 3 bases respectively, with 13 bases between them. Germline values: CDR1 KGHDR, CDR2 SFDVKD. The DNA for the CDR3 is TGTGCCACCTCGGACGGGACTCCTAATGAAAAACTGTTTTTT. Amino acid sequence: CATSDGTPNEKLFF.

As to this clone: Sequence at one end of the junction differs from germline and may be a read error. The J gene is TRBJ2-5, the V gene TRBV11-1; a possible D gene is TRBD2 (6 bases). The germline V gene has CDR1 SGHAT and CDR2 FQDESV (reference sequence). CDR3 length equals 14 residues. The CDR3 nucleotides read TGTGCCAGCAGTTTAGCGGTAGACCAAGAGACCCAGTACTTC. This encodes CASSLAVDQETQYF.

The CDR3 spells CASSLVRGTEAFF. CDR3 DNA: TGCGCCAGCAGCTTGGTGAGGGGGACTGAAGCTTTCTTT. The gene calls are TRBV5-1 and TRBJ1-1; D possibly corresponds to TRBD1 (6 bases). V was trimmed by 0 bases and J by 5 bases, leaving 8 bases between them. The CDR3 has 13 residues. The germline CDR1 and CDR2 sequences are SGHRS and YFSETQ.

This chain links TRBV7-8 with TRBJ2-7, with 9 positions matching TRBD1. V lost 1 base and J lost 6; bases outside the gene matches: 4. CDR1 is SGHVS and CDR2 is FQNEAQ in the germline V gene. The CDR3 length is 14 residues. In nucleotides, the CDR3 is TGTGCCAGCAGCTTAGGGGACAGGGCCAGCGAGCAGTACTTC. It translates to CASSLGDRASEQYF.

The rearrangement joins TRBV6-1 to TRBJ2-3, with 13 bases lining up with TRBD2. Germline values: CDR1 MNHNS, CDR2 SASEGT. V lost 1 base, J lost 3 bases, and 10 bases stayed unmatched. The CDR3 consists of 19 residues. The chain's CDR3 is CASSEVPITSGRGTDTQYF. CDR3 in DNA: TGTGCCAGCAGTGAAGTGCCAATTACTAGCGGGAGGGGGACAGATACGCAGTATTTT.

This rearrangement joins TRBV5-1 to TRBJ2-5, with 8 nucleotides matching TRBD1. The CDR3 has 15 residues. CDR1 is SGHRS and CDR2 is YFSETQ in the germline V gene. V lost 0 bases to trimming and J lost 4 bases; unmatched junction nucleotides: 5. CDR3 sequence reads: CASSLGTGWGETQYF. The CDR3 nucleotides are TGCGCCAGCAGCTTGGGGACAGGGTGGGGAGAGACCCAGTACTTC.

This chain uses TRBV4-1 with TRBJ2-5; TRBD1 agrees at 9 bases. CDR1 and CDR2 from the germline V gene are MGHRA and YSYEKL. The junction had 4 bases not matched to a gene; V was cut back by 4 bases and J by 4 bases. The CDR3 consists of 14 residues. The DNA of the CDR3 is TGCGCCAGCAGCCGGACAGGGGATCGAGAGACCCAGTACTTC. It encodes CASSRTGDRETQYF.

The rearrangement joins TRBV28 to TRBJ1-1; no clear D gene. The CDR3 has 11 residues. The germline V and J ends were trimmed by 8 bases and 4 bases, with 8 bases remaining between them. Germline-derived CDR1 and CDR2 are MDHEN and SYDVKM. CDR3 in amino acids: CASRSRTEAFF. The CDR3 DNA sequence: TGTGCCAGCCGGAGCCGCACTGAAGCTTTCTTT.

Concerning this clone: At one end the junction does not follow the germline gene, possibly because of a read error. V gene TRBV15 combines with J gene TRBJ1-4, with D uncertain. Germline V CDR1 and CDR2: LNHNV, YYDKDF (reference sequence). This CDR3 region has 13 residues. CDR3 amino acids: CATSRSTTEKLFF. The CDR3 coding sequence is TGTGCCACCAGCAGATCCACTACTGAAAAACTGTTTTTT.

The gene calls are TRBV2 and TRBJ1-4; tentative D call: TRBD1 (6 bases). Trimming removed 4 bases from V and 8 bases from J, with 17 bases in between. Germline CDR1 SNHLY, CDR2 FYNNEI. There are 15 residues in the CDR3. The CDR3 bases are TGTGCCAGCAGTGGGGCAGGGGCCTTGGGGGAAAAACTGTTTTTT. Encoded protein: CASSGAGALGEKLFF.

CDR3 residues: CASSPPGQGYTEAFF. For the CDR3, the DNA is TGTGCCAGCTCACCACCGGGACAGGGGTACACTGAAGCTTTCTTT. This chain joins TRBV18 and TRBJ1-1; TRBD1 agrees at 10 bases. This CDR3 contains 15 residues. From germline, CDR1 is KGHSH and CDR2 LQKENI. J gave up 3 bases and V 0 bases, and 1 base lay outside the gene matches.

V and J are TRBV5-1 and TRBJ2-1, with 7 bases identical to TRBD2. The CDR3 is 16 residues long. Losses at the gene ends were 0 bases for V and 3 bases for J; bases not matched to a gene: 6. Germline V CDR1 and CDR2: SGHRS, YFSETQ. The CDR3 region has the DNA TGCGCCAGCAGCTTGGGTAGCGGGCAGCACTACAATGAGCAGTTCTTC. This gives the protein CASSLGSGQHYNEQFF.